The 11 T cell receptor beta chains given below trace back to one sample, sequenced in a study of T cell repertoires in cytomegalovirus infection. Each CDR3 protein gets one entry after TCRdb re-called the reads with MiXCR. The sample contains some 940,000 distinct CDR3 sequences, 31% of which appear only once. No antigens are known for them. The source was cultured CD8+ T cells from PBMCs, collected from culture after CMV antigen stimulation. The receptors shown here come from a human donor in good health (CMV status not recorded). Some clones in this sample may be carry-over from other donors' samples.

This clonotype was detected once. The rearrangement uses TRBV5-5 and TRBJ2-5; weak D call: TRBD2 (6 bases). Deletions cut 2 bases from V and 5 bases from J, with 16 bases between. The germline CDR1 and CDR2 sequences are SGHKS and YYEKEE (reference sequence). The CDR3 sequence is 15 residues long. CDR3 loop: CASSLEGTLGETQYF. In DNA, the CDR3 is TGTGCCAGCAGCTTAGAAGGGACTCTCGGGGAGACCCAGTACTTC.

The chain joins TRBV5-6 to TRBJ1-1; 7 positions agree with TRBD1. V shed 1 base and J 5 bases; nucleotides not matched to a gene: 5. The length of the CDR3 is 14 residues. From germline, CDR1 is SGHDT and CDR2 YYEEEE. In DNA, the CDR3 is TGTGCCAGCAGCTTGAGGCAGGGGGGGACTGAAGCTTTCTTT. Translating gives CASSLRQGGTEAFF.

The J gene is TRBJ2-3, the V gene TRBV19; D gene uncertain. The CDR3 is made up of 14 amino acids. Germline assignment: CDR1 LNHDA and CDR2 SQIVND (reference sequence). Trimming pared 0 bases from V and 0 bases from J, leaving 4 bases between. The CDR3 spells CASSIDRSTDTQYF. DNA of the CDR3: TGTGCCAGTAGTATAGACAGAAGCACAGATACGCAGTATTTT.

In its sample, this clonotype was seen a few times. The chain joins TRBV6-5 to TRBJ2-7; no clear D. The CDR3 spans 12 residues. Germline CDR1 and CDR2: MNHEY and SVGAGI. The V end lost 5 bases, the J end lost 6 bases, and 11 bases lay between the germline ends. CDR3 in amino acids: CASSGLGIEQYF. The CDR3, as DNA: TGTGCCAGCAGTGGGCTAGGGATCGAGCAGTACTTC.

The chain employs TRBV20-1 and TRBJ1-1, with a tentative D call TRBD1 (5 bases). The V end lost 6 bases, the J end lost 1 base, and 15 bases lay between the germline ends. From germline, CDR1 is DFQATT and CDR2 SNEGSKA (reference sequence). The CDR3 contains 14 residues. CDR3 sequence (DNA): TGCAGTGCCCGACAAGGCCAGGGGAACACTGAAGCTTTCTTT. Residues: CSARQGQGNTEAFF.

This clonotype was counted a few times. The CDR3 region has the DNA TGTGCCAGCAGTTTGCTCGGGGCAGATACGCAGTATTTT. This codes for CASSLLGADTQYF. The chain uses TRBV27 and TRBJ2-3, with a possible D match to TRBD2 (5 bases). Germline V CDR1 and CDR2: MNHEY, SMNVEV (reference sequence). This CDR3 comprises 13 residues. The ends were cut back, 3 bases at V and 4 bases at J, with 8 bases in the middle.

This clonotype was seen repeatedly, ten times or more. The chain recombines TRBV27 with TRBJ1-6; 8 bases fit TRBD1. This CDR3 contains 17 residues. V shed 6 bases and J 14 bases; nucleotides not matched to a gene: 21. Looked up from germline, CDR1 is MNHEY and CDR2 is SMNVEV (reference sequence). The DNA for the CDR3 is TGTGCCAGCAGCGCCCGGGACAGGACTTCTTGGATCCCAGCCCTCCACTTT. Translating gives CASSARDRTSWIPALHF.

V is TRBV2 and J is TRBJ1-6, with D perhaps TRBD1 (5 bases). Germline V gene data show CDR1 as SNHLY and CDR2 as FYNNEI. The CDR3 sequence is 16 residues long. V was trimmed by 9 bases and J by 0 bases, leaving 15 bases between them. The CDR3: CASHSGLSSYNSPLHF. As DNA, the CDR3 is TGTGCCAGTCACTCGGGACTCAGCTCCTATAATTCACCCCTCCACTTT.

This clonotype has only a few counts. The chain employs TRBV9 and TRBJ2-2; 11 bases line up with TRBD1. The length of the CDR3 is 17 residues. Germline CDR1 and CDR2: SGDLS and YYNGEE. V lost 4 bases to trimming and J lost 2 bases; unmatched junction nucleotides: 7. The CDR3 region has the DNA TGTGCCAGCAGCATCCCCCGGACAGGGGGCAACACCGGGGAGCTGTTTTTT. It translates to CASSIPRTGGNTGELFF.

This clonotype was seen only a few times. V usage is TRBV12-5 and J usage is TRBJ2-6, with D perhaps TRBD1 (5 bases). This CDR3 has 17 residues. V was cut by 0 bases and J by 0 bases, with 9 bases left in between. Germline-derived CDR1 and CDR2 are LGHNT and FRNRAP. In DNA form, the CDR3 reads TGTGCTAGTGGTTTGGTAACAGGTTCCTCTGGGGCCAACGTCCTGACTTTC. This sequence encodes CASGLVTGSSGANVLTF. The whole variable domain, filled in from reference TRBV12-5 and TRBJ2-6, reads DARVTQTPRHKVTEMGQEVTMRCQPILGHNTVFWYRQTMMQGLELLAYFRNRAPLDDSGMPKDRFSAEMPDATLATLKIQPSEPRDSAVYFCASGLVTGSSGANVLTFGAGSRLTVL.

This clonotype was picked up many times. CDR3 in amino acids: CASRPQGNYGYTF. The CDR3 DNA sequence: TGTGCCAGCAGACCTCAGGGGAACTATGGCTACACCTTC. V gene TRBV12-3 or TRBV12-4 combines with J gene TRBJ1-2; tentatively, D is TRBD1 (6 bases). Trimming pared 6 bases from V and 2 bases from J, leaving 10 bases between. The CDR3 covers 13 residues.